This entry concerns a single TCR beta chain. Authors' processing steps: Reference gene primer amplification in the assay estimated nucleated cell counts. The data were produced by immunoSEQ multiplex PCR, yet TCRdb's version contains in-frame clones alone and is incomplete. From that table come the V and J calls and clone size; the DNA was used to work out D and trimming. This sample yields 40,000 or so clones, of which more than 80% are seen a single time; over 3.5% belongs to the top ten. CDR3 length: 13 residues. V lost 6 bases, J lost 12 bases, and 17 bases lay in between. Germline CDR1 is MNHEY and CDR2 is SVGAGI. The sample comes from a study of blood T cell repertoires in COVID-19. In the study overall: Sites across the United States, Italy and Spain contributed samples from acute and convalescent COVID-19.

This TCR derives from a man in his 60s with acute or convalescent COVID-19. This chain connects TRBV6-5 to TRBJ1-4; perhaps TRBD1 as D (5 bases). The material sequenced was peripheral blood. The CDR3 nucleotides read TGTGCCAGCAGCCTCCAGGGAGGAATGGAACTGTTTTTT. Protein product: CASSLQGGMELFF.